This entry lists 23 T cell receptor beta chains sequenced from one sample in a study of CD8 T cells in ankylosing spondylitis. TCRdb re-analysed the 5' RACE reads in MiXCR, keeping a single row per CDR3 protein. The data contain approximately 150,000 distinct CDR3 sequences, about 32% of them singletons. The material sequenced was synovial fluid, either unsorted or a sorted T cell fraction (not recorded which). These receptors were taken from a male donor with ankylosing spondylitis.

This clonotype has a count of ten or more. V is TRBV20-1 and J is TRBJ1-4; D gene unclear. This CDR3 region has 14 residues. Germline V gene data show CDR1 as DFQATT and CDR2 as SNEGSKA (reference sequence). The V and J ends lost 0 bases and 8 bases respectively, with 13 bases between them. CDR3 loop: CSARDEVIGEKLFF. The DNA of the CDR3 is TGCAGTGCTAGAGACGAGGTGATAGGGGAAAAACTGTTTTTT.

CDR3: CASSDGTSTETQYF. Written as DNA, the CDR3 is TGTGCCAGCAGTGACGGGACTAGCACCGAGACCCAGTACTTC. The chain joins TRBV25-1 to TRBJ2-5; 9 bases are shared with TRBD2. The CDR3 runs to 14 residues. J gave up 5 bases and V 3 bases, and 4 bases lay outside the gene matches. From germline, CDR1 is MGHDK and CDR2 SYGVNS.

Note on this clonotype: A much larger clone lies one base from this, so it may be a read error. The chain recombines TRBV20-1 with TRBJ2-7; 9 nucleotides align to TRBD2. This CDR3 region has 17 residues. CDR1 and CDR2 (germline): DFQATT, SNEGSKA (reference sequence). In DNA form, the CDR3 reads TGCTGTGCTAGAGATCAGAGAGAGCGGGAGGTCTCCTACGAGCAGTACTTC. Translation gives CCARDQREREVSYEQYF.

This clonotype came up a few times. The gene calls are TRBV29-1 and TRBJ2-3; D may match TRBD1 or TRBD2 (5 bases each). With 5 bases removed from V and 2 bases from J, the gap between germline ends came to 20 bases. Germline assignment: CDR1 SQVTM and CDR2 ANQGSEA. The CDR3 loop spans 16 amino acids. The CDR3 sequence: CSVRGGLVNPTDTQYF. The CDR3 DNA follows: TGCAGCGTTCGTGGGGGTCTAGTCAACCCCACAGATACGCAGTATTTT.

The chain links TRBV10-2 to TRBJ2-7; 8 nucleotides line up with TRBD1. The junction had 7 bases not matched to a gene; V was cut back by 6 bases and J by 3 bases. This CDR3 comprises 14 residues. From germline, CDR1 is WSHSY and CDR2 SAAADI. Here the CDR3 DNA reads TGCGCCAGCAGCGGACAGGGTACCCTCTACGAGCAGTACTTC. As protein: CASSGQGTLYEQYF.

A few counts support this clonotype. The CDR3 DNA sequence: TGTGCCAGCAGCCGACAGGGGAATGGTATGACCACTGAAGCTTTCTTT. Translation: CASSRQGNGMTTEAFF. This chain uses TRBV6-1 with TRBJ1-1; 8 nucleotides line up with TRBD1. The CDR3 is made up of 16 amino acids. The germline CDR1 and CDR2 sequences are MNHNS and SASEGT. V dropped 6 bases and J dropped 4; count of bases not matched to a gene: 13.

This clonotype has only a few counts. The V gene is TRBV5-6, the J gene TRBJ2-1; D remains unclear. CDR3 length: 14 amino acids. Trimming shortened V by 4 bases and J by 4 bases, and 12 bases separated the two germline ends. Germline loops: CDR1 SGHDT, CDR2 YYEEEE. The CDR3 DNA reads as TGTGCCAGCAGCCTGTTCGTGGCGTACAATGAGCAGTTCTTC. Residues: CASSLFVAYNEQFF.

This clonotype was seen only a few times. V usage is TRBV20-1 and J usage is TRBJ2-1, with TRBD2 identical over 9 bases. Germline V gene lookup returns CDR1 DFQATT and CDR2 SNEGSKA (reference sequence). V lost 1 base, J lost 9 bases, and 10 bases stayed unmatched. This CDR3 is 15 amino acids long. This CDR3 reads CSARVPSGASTEQFF. The CDR3 DNA sequence: TGCAGTGCTAGAGTTCCTAGCGGGGCGAGTACTGAGCAGTTCTTC.

Only a few counts were recorded for this clonotype. The rearrangement uses TRBV2 and TRBJ2-5, with D tentatively TRBD1 (5 bases). There are 12 residues in the CDR3. Germline lookup yields CDR1 SNHLY and CDR2 FYNNEI. Deletions cut 7 bases from V and 5 bases from J, with 11 bases between. The CDR3 loop is CASTGNGETQYF. CDR3 nucleotides: TGTGCCAGCACAGGGAATGGGGAGACCCAGTACTTC.

This clonotype was counted only a few times. The chain joins TRBV6-1 to TRBJ1-1, with TRBD1 matching 8 bases. The CDR3 is made up of 16 amino acids. The germline gives CDR1 MNHNS, CDR2 SASEGT. The trim removed 2 bases at V and 5 bases at J, leaving 10 bases unmatched. CDR3 coding DNA: TGTGCCAGCAGTGAATTTGATGAGTACAGGGGGACTGAAGCTTTCTTT. Its protein is CASSEFDEYRGTEAFF.

This chain joins TRBV7-9 and TRBJ2-7; 8 bases are shared with TRBD1. The CDR3 spans 14 residues. Germline V lookup: CDR1 SEHNR, CDR2 FQNEAQ (reference sequence). After removal of 7 bases from V and 0 bases from J, the junction contained 5 bases not matched to a gene. The CDR3 protein is CASNPGQDSYEQYF. The CDR3, as DNA: TGTGCCAGCAACCCGGGACAGGACTCCTACGAGCAGTACTTC.

The chain carries TRBV10-3 and TRBJ1-2; D is perhaps TRBD1 (5 bases). Trimming left V 7 bases short and J 0 bases short, with 12 bases between. The germline V gene encodes CDR1 ENHRY and CDR2 SYGVKD. This CDR3 is built from 14 residues. The CDR3 sequence is CAITAGIANYGYTF. The CDR3 DNA reads TGTGCCATCACCGCAGGGATAGCTAACTATGGCTACACCTTC.

This clonotype has at least ten counts. The chain has TRBV5-1 and TRBJ2-5; D remains ambiguous. Trimming took off 5 bases at V and 2 bases at J, with 10 bases between the two ends. This CDR3 has 13 residues. Germline CDR1 and CDR2: SGHRS and YFSETQ. The CDR3 nucleotides read TGCGCCAGCAGGGGATCGGAACAAGAGACCCAGTACTTC. Translating it yields CASRGSEQETQYF.

This clonotype was counted between two and nine times. The chain combines TRBV27 with TRBJ2-7; no firm D call. With 2 bases removed from V and 3 bases from J, the gap between germline ends came to 17 bases. The CDR3 contains 16 residues. Germline-derived CDR1 and CDR2 are MNHEY and SMNVEV (reference sequence). Here the CDR3 DNA reads TGTGCCAGCAGTTTACCCACTTTGGGGTTGGACTACGAGCAGTACTTC. This gives the protein CASSLPTLGLDYEQYF.

This clonotype was detected only a few times. This chain joins TRBV28 and TRBJ2-4; the D gene is possibly TRBD2 (7 bases). This CDR3 contains 16 residues. Germline CDR1 reads MDHEN; CDR2 reads SYDVKM. V lost 2 bases, J lost 0 bases, and 11 bases lay in between. The CDR3 DNA reads TGTGCCAGCAGTTTAGGGGGGGCGCAAGCCAAAAACATTCAGTACTTC. Translating it yields CASSLGGAQAKNIQYF.

This chain connects TRBV7-3 to TRBJ2-2, with D perhaps matching TRBD1 (5 bases). Germline V CDR1 and CDR2: SGHTA, FQGTGA. This CDR3 comprises 14 residues. V was cut by 5 bases and J by 6 bases, with 13 bases left in between. The CDR3 reads CASSLQGNAGELFF. The DNA for the CDR3 is TGTGCCAGCAGCCTTCAGGGAAATGCCGGGGAGCTGTTTTTT.

This clonotype was seen a few times. This chain joins TRBV18 and TRBJ1-5; 7 nucleotides align to TRBD1. The CDR3 covers 13 residues. Germline CDR1 and CDR2: KGHSH and LQKENI. V lost 10 bases and J lost 6; bases outside the gene matches: 9. In DNA, the CDR3 is TGTGCCACCTCCACAGGGGAGGCTCAGCCCCAGCATTTT. Translating gives CATSTGEAQPQHF.

This clonotype came up many times. The chain carries TRBV7-2 and TRBJ2-1, with D tentatively TRBD2 (5 bases). The CDR3 is 13 residues long. The V and J ends lost 1 base and 7 bases respectively, with 8 bases between them. Germline V CDR1 and CDR2: SGHTA, FQGNSA. CDR3 loop: CASSLVRGNEQFF. CDR3 nucleotides: TGTGCCAGCAGCTTAGTTCGCGGGAATGAGCAGTTCTTC.

This clonotype was seen a handful of times. This CDR3 is CASSSGPTLYNEQFF. DNA of the CDR3: TGTGCCAGCAGCTCGGGCCCCACCCTTTACAATGAGCAGTTCTTC. The gene calls are TRBV6-1 and TRBJ2-1; D not resolved. Germline lookup yields CDR1 MNHNS and CDR2 SASEGT. Trimming removed 6 bases from V and 4 bases from J, with 16 bases in between. The CDR3 spans 15 residues.

The chain uses TRBV6-2 or TRBV6-3 and TRBJ1-5; 7 bases agree with TRBD1. CDR3 length: 14 amino acids. Germline assignment: CDR1 MNHEY and CDR2 SVGEGT. With 4 bases clipped from V and 7 bases from J, the junction kept 7 bases outside the gene matches. The CDR3: CASSLTGLRQPQHF. Here the CDR3 DNA reads TGTGCCAGCAGTTTGACAGGGCTTCGGCAGCCCCAGCATTTT.

The sample holds many counts of this clonotype. The chain couples TRBV10-3 to TRBJ1-1, with D unclear. The CDR3 covers 14 residues. Trimming cost V 2 bases and J 1 base, with 8 bases left between them. CDR1 is ENHRY, CDR2 SYGVKD, per germline. The CDR3 region has the DNA TGTGCCATCAGTGAGGGGCAGTGGAACACTGAAGCTTTCTTT. The encoded protein is CAISEGQWNTEAFF.

This chain links TRBV4-2 with TRBJ2-1, with 8 bases aligning to TRBD2. V lost 0 bases, J lost 4 bases, and 8 bases stayed unmatched. The CDR3 runs to 17 residues. Germline V gene sequence: CDR1 LGHNA, CDR2 YNFKEQ. CDR3 sequence (DNA): TGTGCCAGCAGCCAAGAGGTCGGGACTAGAATTTACAATGAGCAGTTCTTC. Encoded protein: CASSQEVGTRIYNEQFF.

This clonotype has just a few counts. The chain employs TRBV18 and TRBJ2-1, with D perhaps TRBD2 (6 bases). Trimming took off 0 bases at V and 1 base at J, with 10 bases between the two ends. In germline, CDR1 is KGHSH, CDR2 LQKENI. The CDR3 covers 16 residues. CDR3 coding DNA: TGTGCCAGCTCACCACCGATTGCGGGGTCCTACAATGAGCAGTTCTTC. Its translation: CASSPPIAGSYNEQFF.